This TCR beta chain was captured in a study of human T cells and chemical hapten exposure. Across the study: Alopecia areata, totalis or universalis affected patients who were mostly female. Study-level points and caveats: Clustering by CDR3 similarity yielded significantly more large clusters from expanded TCRs than controls. TCRs above 1 in 1000 frequency did not change with DPC sensitization.

The time point here: pre-sensitization, week 0. Treatment indicated: therapeutic diphenylcyclopropenone sensitization with weekly scalp DPC. This clonotype came up many times. The antigen is not known. Original processing notes: The number of TCRs in each sample had a median of 95,638 and spanned about 23,224 to 700,000. TCRdb passed the RACE reads through MiXCR, listing each CDR3 protein once. TCRdb's processing, not the authors', yielded these V and J calls. Of roughly 100,000 distinct CDR3 sequences in the sample, approximately 12% were seen once. Looked up from germline, CDR1 is MNHEY and CDR2 is SVGAGI. The CDR3 consists of 11 residues. Trimming cost V 5 bases and J 2 bases, with 3 bases left between them.

The sample in question was whole blood, obtained in connection with sensitization to the hapten diphenylcyclopropenone (DPC). The rearrangement uses TRBV6-5 and TRBJ2-5, with unresolved D. The TCR was taken from a woman in her 50s with alopecia areata. Some clones in this sample may be carry-over from other donors' samples. This CDR3 reads CASSKQETQYF. CDR3 DNA sequence: TGTGCCAGCAGTAAGCAAGAGACCCAGTACTTC.